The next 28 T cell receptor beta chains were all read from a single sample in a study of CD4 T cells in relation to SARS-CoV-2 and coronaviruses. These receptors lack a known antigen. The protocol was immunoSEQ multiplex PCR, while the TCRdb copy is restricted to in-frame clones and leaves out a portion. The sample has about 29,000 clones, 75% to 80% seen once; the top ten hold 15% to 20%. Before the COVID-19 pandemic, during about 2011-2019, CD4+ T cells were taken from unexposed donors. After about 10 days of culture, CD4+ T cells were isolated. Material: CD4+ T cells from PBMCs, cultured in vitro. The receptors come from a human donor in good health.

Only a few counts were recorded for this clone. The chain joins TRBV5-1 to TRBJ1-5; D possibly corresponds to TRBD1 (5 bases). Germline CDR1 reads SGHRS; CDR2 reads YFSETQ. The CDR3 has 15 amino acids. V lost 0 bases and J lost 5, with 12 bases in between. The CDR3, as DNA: TGCGCCAGCAGCTTGGAAGGGGAATGGCATCAGCCCCAGCATTTT. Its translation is CASSLEGEWHQPQHF.

The CDR3 DNA follows: TGTGCCAGCAAACTAGCGGGGTTCACAGATACGCAGTATTTT. This codes for CASKLAGFTDTQYF. The chain employs TRBV5-4 and TRBJ2-3, with 10 positions matching TRBD2. CDR3 length: 14 amino acids. CDR1 is SGHNT, CDR2 YYREEE, per germline (reference sequence). J was trimmed by 2 bases and V by 6 bases; bases with no gene match: 3.

The CDR3, as DNA: TGTGCCATCAGTGAGTCGATGGGCGGGGGCCAAAACATTCAGTACTTC. This translates into CAISESMGGGQNIQYF. V and J are TRBV10-3 and TRBJ2-4; TRBD2 is a possible D gene (7 bases). This CDR3 contains 16 residues. Trimming shortened V by 0 bases and J by 5 bases, and 14 bases separated the two germline ends. Germline V gene lookup returns CDR1 ENHRY and CDR2 SYGVKD.

Here the CDR3 DNA reads TGTGCCAGCAGCTTAGCTATTACAGGGGGCGCCGATCAGCCCCAGCATTTT. It yields the protein CASSLAITGGADQPQHF. The gene calls are TRBV7-8 and TRBJ1-5, with 9 positions matching TRBD1. V lost 0 bases, J lost 5 bases, and 8 bases stayed unmatched. This CDR3 has 17 residues. Germline CDR1 is SGHVS and CDR2 is FQNEAQ.

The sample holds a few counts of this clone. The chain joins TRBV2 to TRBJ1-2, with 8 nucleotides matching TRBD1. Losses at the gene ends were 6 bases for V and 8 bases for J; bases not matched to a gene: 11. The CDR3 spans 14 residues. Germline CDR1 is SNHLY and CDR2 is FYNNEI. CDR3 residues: CASSKEDRGRGYTF. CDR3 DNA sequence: TGTGCCAGCAGCAAAGAAGACAGGGGACGGGGCTACACCTTC.

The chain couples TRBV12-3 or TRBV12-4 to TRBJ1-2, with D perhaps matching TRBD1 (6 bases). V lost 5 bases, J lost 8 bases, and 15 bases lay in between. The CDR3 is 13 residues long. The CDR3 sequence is CASSPGGAGGYTF. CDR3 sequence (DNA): TGTGCCAGCAGTCCGGGGGGGGCAGGGGGCTACACCTTC.

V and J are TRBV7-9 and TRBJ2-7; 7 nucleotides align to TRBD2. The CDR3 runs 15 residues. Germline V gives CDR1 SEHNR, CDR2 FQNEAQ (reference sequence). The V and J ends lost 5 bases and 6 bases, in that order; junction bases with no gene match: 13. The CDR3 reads CASSPIAGRSPEQYF. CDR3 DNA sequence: TGTGCCAGCAGCCCTATAGCGGGCCGATCTCCCGAGCAGTACTTC.

The DNA of the CDR3 is TGTGCCAGCAGTTACTCTTTCGGGGGTACCTACGAGCAGTACTTC. Translated: CASSYSFGGTYEQYF. V and J are TRBV6-5 and TRBJ2-7; TRBD2 is a possible D gene (6 bases). CDR3 size: 15 residues. Looked up from germline, CDR1 is MNHEY and CDR2 is SVGAGI. V lost 0 bases and J lost 2, with 11 bases in between.

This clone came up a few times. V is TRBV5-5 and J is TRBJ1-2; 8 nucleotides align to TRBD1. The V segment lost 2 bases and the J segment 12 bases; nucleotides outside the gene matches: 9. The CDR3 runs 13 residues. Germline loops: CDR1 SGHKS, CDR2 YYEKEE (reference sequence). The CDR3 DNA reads TGTGCCAGCAGCTTAGAGGGACAGGCCTGGGACACCTTC. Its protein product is CASSLEGQAWDTF.

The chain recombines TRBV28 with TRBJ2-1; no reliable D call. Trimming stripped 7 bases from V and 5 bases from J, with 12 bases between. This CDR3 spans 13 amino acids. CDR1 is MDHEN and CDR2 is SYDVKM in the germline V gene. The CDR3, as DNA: TGTGCCAGCACTACACATGTGAACAATGAGCAGTTCTTC. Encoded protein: CASTTHVNNEQFF.

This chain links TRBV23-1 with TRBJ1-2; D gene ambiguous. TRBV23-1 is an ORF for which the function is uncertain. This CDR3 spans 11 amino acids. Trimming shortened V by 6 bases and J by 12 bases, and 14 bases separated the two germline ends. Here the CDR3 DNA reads TGCGCCAGCAGGAACGGACCGACGCACACCTTC. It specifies CASRNGPTHTF.

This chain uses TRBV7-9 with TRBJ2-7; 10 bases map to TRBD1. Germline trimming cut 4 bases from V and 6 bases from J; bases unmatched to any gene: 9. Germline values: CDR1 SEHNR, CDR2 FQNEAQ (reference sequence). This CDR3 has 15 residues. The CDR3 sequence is CASSSGQGSASEQYF. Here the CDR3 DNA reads TGTGCCAGCAGCTCGGGACAGGGGAGTGCGAGCGAGCAGTACTTC.

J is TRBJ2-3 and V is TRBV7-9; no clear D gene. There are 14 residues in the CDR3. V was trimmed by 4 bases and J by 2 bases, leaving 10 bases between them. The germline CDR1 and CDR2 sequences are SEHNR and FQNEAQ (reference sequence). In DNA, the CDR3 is TGTGCCAGCAGCTCCCTAACATACACAGATACGCAGTATTTT. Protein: CASSSLTYTDTQYF.

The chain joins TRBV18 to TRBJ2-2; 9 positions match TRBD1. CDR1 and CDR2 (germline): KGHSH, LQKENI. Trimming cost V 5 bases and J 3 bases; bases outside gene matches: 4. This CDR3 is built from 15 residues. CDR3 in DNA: TGTGCCAGCTCAACCGGGACAGGGCACACCGGGGAGCTGTTTTTT. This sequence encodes CASSTGTGHTGELFF.

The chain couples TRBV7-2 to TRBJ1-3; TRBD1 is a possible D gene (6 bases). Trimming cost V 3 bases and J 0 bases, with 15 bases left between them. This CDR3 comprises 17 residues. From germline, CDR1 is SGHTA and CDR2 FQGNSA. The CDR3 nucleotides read TGTGCCAGCAGCTTTGAAGCGGGGGCCTTCTCTGGAAACACCATATATTTT. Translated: CASSFEAGAFSGNTIYF.

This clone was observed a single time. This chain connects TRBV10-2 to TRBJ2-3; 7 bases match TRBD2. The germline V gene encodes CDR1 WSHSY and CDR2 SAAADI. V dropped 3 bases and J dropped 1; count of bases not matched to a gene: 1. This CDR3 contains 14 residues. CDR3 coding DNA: TGCGCCAGCAGTGATGCGGGGGGCACAGATACGCAGTATTTT. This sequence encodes CASSDAGGTDTQYF.

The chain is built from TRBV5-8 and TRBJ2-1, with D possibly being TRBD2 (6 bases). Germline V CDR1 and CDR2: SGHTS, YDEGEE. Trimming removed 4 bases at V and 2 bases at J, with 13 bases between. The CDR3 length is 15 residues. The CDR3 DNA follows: TGTGCCAGCAGCAGTGGGGGGATCCCCTACAATGAGCAGTTCTTC. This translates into CASSSGGIPYNEQFF. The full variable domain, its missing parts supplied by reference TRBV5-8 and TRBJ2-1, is EAGVTQSPTHLIKTRGQQATLRCSPISGHTSVYWYQQALGLGLQFLLWYDEGEERNRGNFPPRFSGRQFPNYSSELNVNALELEDSALYLCASSSGGIPYNEQFFGPGTRLTVL.

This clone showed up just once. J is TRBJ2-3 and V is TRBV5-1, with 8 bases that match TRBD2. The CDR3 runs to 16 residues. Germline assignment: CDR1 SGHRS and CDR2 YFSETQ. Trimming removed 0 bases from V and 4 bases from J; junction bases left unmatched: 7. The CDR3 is CASSLDSAGASDTQYF. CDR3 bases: TGCGCCAGCAGCTTGGACTCAGCGGGAGCGTCAGATACGCAGTATTTT.

As DNA, the CDR3 is TGTGCCAGCAGCTTAGCAGCAGCGGGGGGGCACGAGCAGTACTTC. It translates to CASSLAAAGGHEQYF. J is TRBJ2-7 and V is TRBV7-9; TRBD2 matches 10 bases. Germline CDR1 reads SEHNR; CDR2 reads FQNEAQ (reference sequence). V dropped 0 bases and J dropped 5; count of bases not matched to a gene: 4. This CDR3 comprises 15 residues.

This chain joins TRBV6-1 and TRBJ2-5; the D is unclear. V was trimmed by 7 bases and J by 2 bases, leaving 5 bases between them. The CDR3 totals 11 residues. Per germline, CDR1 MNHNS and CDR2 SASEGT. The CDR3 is CASTDQETQYF. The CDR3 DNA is TGTGCCAGCACAGATCAAGAGACCCAGTACTTC.

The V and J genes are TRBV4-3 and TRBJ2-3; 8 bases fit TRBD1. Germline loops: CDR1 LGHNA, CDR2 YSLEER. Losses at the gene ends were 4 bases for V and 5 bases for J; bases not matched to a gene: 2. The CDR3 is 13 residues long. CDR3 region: CASSPRGRDTQYF. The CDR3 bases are TGCGCCAGCAGCCCCAGGGGGCGAGATACGCAGTATTTT.

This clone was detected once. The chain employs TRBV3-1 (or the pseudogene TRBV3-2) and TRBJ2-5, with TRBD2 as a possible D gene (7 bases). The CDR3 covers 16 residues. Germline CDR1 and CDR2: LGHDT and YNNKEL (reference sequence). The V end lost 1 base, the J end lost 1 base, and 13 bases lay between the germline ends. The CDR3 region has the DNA TGTGCCAGCAGCCAAGGCCTGGGGGGGGCCCAAGAGACCCAGTACTTC. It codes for CASSQGLGGAQETQYF.

The DNA for the CDR3 is TGCGCCAGCAGTTCCCCAGCGGGGGGGCCTGGAGATACGCAGTATTTT. This gives the protein CASSSPAGGPGDTQYF. The genes are TRBV5-1 and TRBJ2-3; 10 bases map to TRBD2. CDR1 SGHRS and CDR2 YFSETQ come from the germline V gene. The CDR3 spans 16 residues. V trimming: 5 bases; J trimming: 5 bases; junction bases outside the gene matches: 11.

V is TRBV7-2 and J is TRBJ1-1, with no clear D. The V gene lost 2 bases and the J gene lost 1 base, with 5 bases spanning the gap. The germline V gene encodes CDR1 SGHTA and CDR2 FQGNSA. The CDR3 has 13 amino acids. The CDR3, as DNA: TGTGCCAGCAGCTTATCAGCGAACACTGAAGCTTTCTTT. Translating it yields CASSLSANTEAFF.

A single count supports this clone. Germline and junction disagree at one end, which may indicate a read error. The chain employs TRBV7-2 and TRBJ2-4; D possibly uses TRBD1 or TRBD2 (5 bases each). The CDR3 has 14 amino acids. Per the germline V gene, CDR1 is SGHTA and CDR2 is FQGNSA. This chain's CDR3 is CASSLAGTSNIQYF. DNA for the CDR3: TGTGCCAGCAGCCTAGCCGGGACCTCAAACATTCAGTACTTC.

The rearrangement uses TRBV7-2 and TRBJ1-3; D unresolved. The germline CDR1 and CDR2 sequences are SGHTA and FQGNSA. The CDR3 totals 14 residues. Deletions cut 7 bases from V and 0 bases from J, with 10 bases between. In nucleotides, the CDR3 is TGTGCCAGCACCCCGAGTGGCTCTGGAAACACCATATATTTT. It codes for CASTPSGSGNTIYF.

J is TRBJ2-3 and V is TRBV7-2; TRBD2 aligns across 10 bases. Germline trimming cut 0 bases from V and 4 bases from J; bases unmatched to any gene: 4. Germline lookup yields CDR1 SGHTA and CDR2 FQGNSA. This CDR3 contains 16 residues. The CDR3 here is CASSLAPSGGADTQYF. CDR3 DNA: TGTGCCAGCAGCTTAGCCCCTAGCGGGGGTGCAGATACGCAGTATTTT.

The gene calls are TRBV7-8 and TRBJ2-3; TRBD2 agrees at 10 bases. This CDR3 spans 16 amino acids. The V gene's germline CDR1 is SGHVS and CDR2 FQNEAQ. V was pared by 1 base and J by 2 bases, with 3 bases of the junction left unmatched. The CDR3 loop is CASSLVLAGATDTQYF. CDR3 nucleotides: TGTGCCAGCAGCTTAGTTCTAGCGGGGGCCACAGATACGCAGTATTTT.